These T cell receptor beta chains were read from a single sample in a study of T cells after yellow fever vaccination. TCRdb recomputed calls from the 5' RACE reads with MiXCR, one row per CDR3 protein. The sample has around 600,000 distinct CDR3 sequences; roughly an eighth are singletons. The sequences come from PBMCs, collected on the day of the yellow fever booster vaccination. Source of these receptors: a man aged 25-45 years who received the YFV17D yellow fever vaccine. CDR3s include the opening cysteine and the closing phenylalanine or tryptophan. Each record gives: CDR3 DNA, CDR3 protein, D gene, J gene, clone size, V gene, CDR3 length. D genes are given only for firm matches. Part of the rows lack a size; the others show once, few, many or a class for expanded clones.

DNA: TGTGCCAGCAGTTACTCGAGAAGAGGGGGGAGGGAGCAGTACTTC
CDR3: CASSYSRRGGREQYF
D: .
J: TRBJ2-7
size: many
V: TRBV6-5
length: 15

DNA: TGCAGTGCTAGTTGGTCTAAGAACACCGGGGAGCTGTTTTTT
CDR3: CSASWSKNTGELFF
D: .
J: TRBJ2-2
size: few
V: TRBV20-1
length: 14

DNA: TGCGCCAGCAGTCGGACAGGGATGGTGGACGAGCAGTACTTC
CDR3: CASSRTGMVDEQYF
D: TRBD1
J: TRBJ2-7
size: few
V: TRBV10-2
length: 14

DNA: TGTGCCTGGGACCGGGACACCGACTCCGGGGAGCTGTTTTTT
CDR3: CAWDRDTDSGELFF
D: .
J: TRBJ2-2
size: few
V: TRBV30
length: 14

DNA: TGTGCCAGCAGCGTAGGGAGCGGCTACTACGAGCAGTACTTC
CDR3: CASSVGSGYYEQYF
D: .
J: TRBJ2-7
size: .
V: TRBV9
length: 14

DNA: TGTGCCAGCAGTTTAGGGGACAGGGGCTATGGCTACACCTTC
CDR3: CASSLGDRGYGYTF
D: TRBD1
J: TRBJ1-2
size: many
V: TRBV12-3/TRBV12-4
length: 14

DNA: TGCGCCAGCAAGGGGGGTGACAAGACCCAGTACTTC
CDR3: CASKGGDKTQYF
D: .
J: TRBJ2-5
size: .
V: TRBV4-1
length: 12

DNA: TGTGCCAGCAGTACGGGAGGGCCAGATACGCAGTATTTT
CDR3: CASSTGGPDTQYF
D: TRBD2
J: TRBJ2-3
size: .
V: TRBV25-1
length: 13

DNA: TGCGCCAGCAGCTTGAACACAGTCCAGGGTGGCTACACCTTC
CDR3: CASSLNTVQGGYTF
D: .
J: TRBJ1-2
size: few
V: TRBV5-1
length: 14

DNA: TGTGCCAGCAGCTTCTCAGATGTAGGGAACACTGAAGCTTTCTTT
CDR3: CASSFSDVGNTEAFF
D: .
J: TRBJ1-1
size: .
V: TRBV7-8
length: 15

DNA: TGTGCCAGCCAGCAAATGCGGGAGGGGCATGAGCAGTTCTTC
CDR3: CASQQMREGHEQFF
D: TRBD2
J: TRBJ2-1
size: .
V: TRBV12-3/TRBV12-4
length: 14

DNA: TGTGCCAGCAGCGCCTGGGGCGGGCTCACAGATACGCAGTATTTT
CDR3: CASSAWGGLTDTQYF
D: .
J: TRBJ2-3
size: few
V: TRBV7-9
length: 15

DNA: TGTGCCAGCAGTCCTCGGGGTAGCGGGAGGGAAGATACGCAGTATTTT
CDR3: CASSPRGSGREDTQYF
D: TRBD2
J: TRBJ2-3
size: few
V: TRBV12-3/TRBV12-4
length: 16

DNA: TGTGCCGGACAGAAAACGAACACCGGGGAGCTGTTTTTT
CDR3: CAGQKTNTGELFF
D: .
J: TRBJ2-2
size: .
V: TRBV28
length: 13

DNA: TGTGCCAGCAGCTTAGCATCGACAGATAACTATGGCTACACCTTC
CDR3: CASSLASTDNYGYTF
D: .
J: TRBJ1-2
size: few
V: TRBV7-2
length: 15

DNA: TGTGCCAGCTCACGGGGCGTGGGGGTAATGACTGAAGCTTTCTTT
CDR3: CASSRGVGVMTEAFF
D: .
J: TRBJ1-1
size: .
V: TRBV18
length: 15

DNA: TGTGCCAGCAACGTAGGTTCCGGGGAGCTGTTTTTT
CDR3: CASNVGSGELFF
D: .
J: TRBJ2-2
size: .
V: TRBV12-3/TRBV12-4
length: 12

DNA: TGCGCCAGCAGCCAAGTTTGGAACACCGGGGAGCTGTTTTTT
CDR3: CASSQVWNTGELFF
D: .
J: TRBJ2-2
size: many
V: TRBV4-3
length: 14

DNA: TGTGCCAGCAGCTTTAGCGGCCCCACAGATACGCAGTATTTT
CDR3: CASSFSGPTDTQYF
D: .
J: TRBJ2-3
size: .
V: TRBV11-3
length: 14

DNA: TGTGCCAGCAGCTTAGCGGGGACCCGGGAGACCCAGTACTTC
CDR3: CASSLAGTRETQYF
D: .
J: TRBJ2-5
size: many
V: TRBV7-9
length: 14

DNA: TGCAGTGCTAGAGGCCTAGCGGGAATGGTGGTCGGAGAGACCCAGTACTTC
CDR3: CSARGLAGMVVGETQYF
D: TRBD2
J: TRBJ2-5
size: .
V: TRBV20-1
length: 17

DNA: TGTGCCAGCACCCCTGGGGACAGGGTCTACGAGCAGTACTTC
CDR3: CASTPGDRVYEQYF
D: TRBD1
J: TRBJ2-7
size: few
V: TRBV28
length: 14

DNA: TGCGCCAGCGGACGATTCAGCTCAGGGGCTGTAGCCAAAAACATTCAGTACTTC
CDR3: CASGRFSSGAVAKNIQYF
D: .
J: TRBJ2-4
size: .
V: TRBV5-1
length: 18

DNA: TGTGCCAGCAGCGCCTTCGGAGGCTACGAGCAGTACTTC
CDR3: CASSAFGGYEQYF
D: .
J: TRBJ2-7
size: medium-sized
V: TRBV11-2
length: 13

DNA: TGTGCCACCAGTGATTCGGGGAAGGGGACAGATACGCAGTATTTT
CDR3: CATSDSGKGTDTQYF
D: .
J: TRBJ2-3
size: few
V: TRBV24-1
length: 15

DNA: TGTGCCAGTAGTATGGGAGATCACTACACCTTC
CDR3: CASSMGDHYTF
D: .
J: TRBJ1-2
size: .
V: TRBV19
length: 11

DNA: TGTGCCAGCTCACCCTTGACTAGCGGGGCATCAGATGAGCAGTTCTTC
CDR3: CASSPLTSGASDEQFF
D: TRBD2
J: TRBJ2-1
size: .
V: TRBV18
length: 16

DNA: TGTGCCAGCAGAGAGGGGACGACTAGCATCGACCACGAGCAGTACTTC
CDR3: CASREGTTSIDHEQYF
D: TRBD2
J: TRBJ2-7
size: .
V: TRBV7-2
length: 16

DNA: TGCAGCGTTGAAGACGGAACAGGGGCTGGAAACACCATATATTTT
CDR3: CSVEDGTGAGNTIYF
D: TRBD1
J: TRBJ1-3
size: .
V: TRBV29-1
length: 15

DNA: TGCAGTGCTAGAACTCCTCGGGCAGATACGCAGTATTTT
CDR3: CSARTPRADTQYF
D: .
J: TRBJ2-3
size: .
V: TRBV20-1
length: 13

DNA: TGTGCCAGCAGCCAATTAGGGATCAATGAGCAGTTCTTC
CDR3: CASSQLGINEQFF
D: .
J: TRBJ2-1
size: .
V: TRBV3-1
length: 13

DNA: TGTGCCAGCAGTTACTCTGCCGCCGACAGGGCGGGATCACCCCTCCACTTT
CDR3: CASSYSAADRAGSPLHF
D: TRBD1
J: TRBJ1-6
size: few
V: TRBV6-5
length: 17

DNA: TGCGCCGGCAGCGGGGGACAGTACCAAGAGACCCAGTACTTC
CDR3: CAGSGGQYQETQYF
D: .
J: TRBJ2-5
size: .
V: TRBV5-1
length: 14

DNA: TGTGCCAGCGGATCCCTGACTAGAGTTCAAGAGACCCAGTACTTC
CDR3: CASGSLTRVQETQYF
D: .
J: TRBJ2-5
size: few
V: TRBV7-6
length: 15

DNA: TGTGCCAGCAGCCAGAGCGGGAAGAAAGAGACCCAGTACTTC
CDR3: CASSQSGKKETQYF
D: TRBD2
J: TRBJ2-5
size: .
V: TRBV7-2
length: 14

DNA: TGTGCCAGCAGCTTATTAATCGGGACTAGCGGCAAACCTAAAGAGCAGTACTTC
CDR3: CASSLLIGTSGKPKEQYF
D: TRBD2
J: TRBJ2-7
size: .
V: TRBV11-1
length: 18

DNA: TGTGCCAGCAGAACTTTGACTAGCGGCCAAGAGACCCAGTACTTC
CDR3: CASRTLTSGQETQYF
D: TRBD2
J: TRBJ2-5
size: .
V: TRBV6-1
length: 15

DNA: TGCAGTGCTAGAGATTACTATGGCTACACCTTC
CDR3: CSARDYYGYTF
D: .
J: TRBJ1-2
size: .
V: TRBV20-1
length: 11

DNA: TGTGCCAGCAGCTTAATGGTTTTAGCGGGAGCTTCAGATACGCAGTATTTT
CDR3: CASSLMVLAGASDTQYF
D: TRBD2
J: TRBJ2-3
size: .
V: TRBV7-3
length: 17

DNA: TGTGCCAGCAGCGCTGCAGGGGAAGGAAACACCATATATTTT
CDR3: CASSAAGEGNTIYF
D: .
J: TRBJ1-3
size: few
V: TRBV7-9
length: 14

DNA: TGTGCCAGCAGCTTGGGTCTGGCGGGAGTGGAGGAGCAGTACTTC
CDR3: CASSLGLAGVEEQYF
D: TRBD2
J: TRBJ2-7
size: few
V: TRBV11-2
length: 15